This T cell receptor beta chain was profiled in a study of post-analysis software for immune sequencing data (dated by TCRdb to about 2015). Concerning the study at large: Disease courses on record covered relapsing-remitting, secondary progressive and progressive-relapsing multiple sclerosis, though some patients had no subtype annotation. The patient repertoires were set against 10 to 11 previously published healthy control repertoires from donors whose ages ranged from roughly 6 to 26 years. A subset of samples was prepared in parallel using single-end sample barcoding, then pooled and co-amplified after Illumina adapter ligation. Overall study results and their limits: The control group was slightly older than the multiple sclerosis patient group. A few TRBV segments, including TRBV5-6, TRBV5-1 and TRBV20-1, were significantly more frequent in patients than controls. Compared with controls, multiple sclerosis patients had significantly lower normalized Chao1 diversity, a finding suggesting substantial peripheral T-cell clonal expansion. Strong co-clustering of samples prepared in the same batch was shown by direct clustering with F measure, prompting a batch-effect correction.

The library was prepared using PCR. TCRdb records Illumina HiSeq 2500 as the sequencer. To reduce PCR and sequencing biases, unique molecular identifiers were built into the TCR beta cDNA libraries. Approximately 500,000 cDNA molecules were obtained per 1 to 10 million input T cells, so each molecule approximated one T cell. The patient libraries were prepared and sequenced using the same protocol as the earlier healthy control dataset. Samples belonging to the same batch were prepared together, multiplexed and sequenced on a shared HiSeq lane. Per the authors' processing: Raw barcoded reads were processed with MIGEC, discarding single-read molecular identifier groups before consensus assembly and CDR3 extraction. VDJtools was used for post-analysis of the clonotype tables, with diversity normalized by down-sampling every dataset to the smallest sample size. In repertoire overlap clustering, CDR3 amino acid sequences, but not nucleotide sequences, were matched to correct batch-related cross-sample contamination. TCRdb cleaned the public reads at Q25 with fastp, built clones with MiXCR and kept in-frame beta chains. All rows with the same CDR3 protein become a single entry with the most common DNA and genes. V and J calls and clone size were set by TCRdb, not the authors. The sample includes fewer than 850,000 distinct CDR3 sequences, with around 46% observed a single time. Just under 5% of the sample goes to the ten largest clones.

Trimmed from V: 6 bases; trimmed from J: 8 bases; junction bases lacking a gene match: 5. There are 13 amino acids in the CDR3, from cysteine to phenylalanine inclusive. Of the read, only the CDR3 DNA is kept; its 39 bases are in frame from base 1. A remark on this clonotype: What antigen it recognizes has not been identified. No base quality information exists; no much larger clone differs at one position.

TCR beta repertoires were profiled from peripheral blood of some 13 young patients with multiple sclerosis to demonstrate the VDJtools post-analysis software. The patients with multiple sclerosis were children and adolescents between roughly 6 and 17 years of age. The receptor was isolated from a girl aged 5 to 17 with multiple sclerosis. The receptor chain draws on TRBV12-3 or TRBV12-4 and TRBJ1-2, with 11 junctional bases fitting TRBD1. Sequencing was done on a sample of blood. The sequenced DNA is TGTGCCAGCAGCGGGACAGGGGGAGGAGGCTACACCTTC. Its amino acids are CASSGTGGGGYTF.